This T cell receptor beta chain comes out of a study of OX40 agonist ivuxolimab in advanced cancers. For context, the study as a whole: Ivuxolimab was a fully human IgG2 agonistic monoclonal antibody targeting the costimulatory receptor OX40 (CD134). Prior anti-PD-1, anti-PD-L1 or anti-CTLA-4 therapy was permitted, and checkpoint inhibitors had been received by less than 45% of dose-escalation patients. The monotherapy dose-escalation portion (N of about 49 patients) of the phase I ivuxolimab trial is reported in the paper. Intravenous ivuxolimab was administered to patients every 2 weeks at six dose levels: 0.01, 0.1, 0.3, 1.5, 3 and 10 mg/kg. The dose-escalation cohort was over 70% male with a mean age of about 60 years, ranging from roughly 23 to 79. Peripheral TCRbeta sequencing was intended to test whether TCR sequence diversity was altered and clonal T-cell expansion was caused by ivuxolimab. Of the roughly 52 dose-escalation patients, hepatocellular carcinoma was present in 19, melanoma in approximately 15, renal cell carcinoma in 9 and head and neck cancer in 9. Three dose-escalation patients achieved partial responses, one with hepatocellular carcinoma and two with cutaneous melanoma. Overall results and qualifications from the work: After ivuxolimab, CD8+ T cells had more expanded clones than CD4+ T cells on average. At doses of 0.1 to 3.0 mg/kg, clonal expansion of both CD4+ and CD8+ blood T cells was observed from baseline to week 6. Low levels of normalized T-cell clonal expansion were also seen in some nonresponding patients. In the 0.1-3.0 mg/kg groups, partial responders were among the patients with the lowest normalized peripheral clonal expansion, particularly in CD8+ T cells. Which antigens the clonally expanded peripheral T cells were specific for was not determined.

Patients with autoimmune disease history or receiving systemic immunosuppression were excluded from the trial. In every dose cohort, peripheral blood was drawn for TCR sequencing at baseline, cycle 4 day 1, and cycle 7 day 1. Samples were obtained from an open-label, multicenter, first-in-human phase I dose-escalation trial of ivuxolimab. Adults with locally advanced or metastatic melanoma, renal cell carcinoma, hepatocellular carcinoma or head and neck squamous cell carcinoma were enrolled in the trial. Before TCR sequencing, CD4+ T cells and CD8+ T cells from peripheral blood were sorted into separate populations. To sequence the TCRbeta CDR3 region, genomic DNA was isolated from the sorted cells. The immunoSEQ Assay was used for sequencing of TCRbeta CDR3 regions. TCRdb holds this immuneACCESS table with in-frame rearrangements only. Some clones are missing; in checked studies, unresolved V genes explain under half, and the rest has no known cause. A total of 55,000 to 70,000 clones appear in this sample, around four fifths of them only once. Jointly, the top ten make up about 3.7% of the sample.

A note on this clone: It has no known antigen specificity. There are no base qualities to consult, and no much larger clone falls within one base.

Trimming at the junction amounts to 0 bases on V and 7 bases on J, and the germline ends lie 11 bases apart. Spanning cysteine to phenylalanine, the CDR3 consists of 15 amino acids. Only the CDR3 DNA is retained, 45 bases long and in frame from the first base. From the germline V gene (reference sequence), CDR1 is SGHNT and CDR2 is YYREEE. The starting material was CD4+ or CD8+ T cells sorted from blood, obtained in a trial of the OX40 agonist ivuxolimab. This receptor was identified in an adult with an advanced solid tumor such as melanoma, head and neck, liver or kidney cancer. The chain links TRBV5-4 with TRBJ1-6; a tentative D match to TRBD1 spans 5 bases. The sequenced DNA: TGTGCCAGCAGCTTGGGGGGGGGATGGAATTCACCCCTCCACTTT. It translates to CASSLGGGWNSPLHF.